The entry below gives a single TCR beta chain sequence along with its context. No antigen is known for it. Data came from immunoSEQ multiplex PCR; TCRdb stores just in-frame clones and leaves some out. In the table there are 200,000 to 300,000 clones, 88% of which are singletons. As to treatment: 15 to 20 received Ad26.COV2.S at low or high dose, single or two shots; 5 received placebo; per-sample allocation not given. Samples came from day 63 after the first vaccine or placebo injection. This sample is drawn from a study of Ad26.COV2.S vaccination and SARS-CoV-2 variants. V gave up 1 base and J gave up 10 bases; unmatched junction bases: 8. This CDR3 contains 14 residues. In germline, CDR1 is GTSNPN, CDR2 SVGIG (reference sequence). Study outcomes and limitations: Greater spike-specific TCR breadth was seen in vaccine recipients than in placebo recipients.

Sequencing was performed on peripheral blood, taken in a trial of Ad26.COV2.S vaccine versus placebo. The TCR sequence derives from a person aged 18-65 years who received the Ad26.COV2.S COVID-19 vaccine or a placebo. The chain joins TRBV30 to TRBJ2-1; the match to TRBD2 covers 9 bases. This CDR3 reads CAWSALAGWWEQFF. The CDR3 DNA reads as TGTGCCTGGAGTGCCCTAGCGGGATGGTGGGAGCAGTTCTTC.